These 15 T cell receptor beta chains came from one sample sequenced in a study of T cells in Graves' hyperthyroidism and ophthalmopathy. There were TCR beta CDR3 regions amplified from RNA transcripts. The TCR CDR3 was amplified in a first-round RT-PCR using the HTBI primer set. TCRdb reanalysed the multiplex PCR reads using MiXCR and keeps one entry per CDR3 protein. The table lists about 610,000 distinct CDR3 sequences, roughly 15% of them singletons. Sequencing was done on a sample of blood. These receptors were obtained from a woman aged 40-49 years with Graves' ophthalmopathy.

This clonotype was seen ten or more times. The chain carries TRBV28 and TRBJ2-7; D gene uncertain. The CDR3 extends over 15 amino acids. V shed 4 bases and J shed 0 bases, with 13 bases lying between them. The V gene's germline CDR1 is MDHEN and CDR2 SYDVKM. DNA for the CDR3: TGTGCCAGCAGTTCGGTTCGGCTACCCTCCTACGAGCAGTACTTC. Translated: CASSSVRLPSYEQYF.

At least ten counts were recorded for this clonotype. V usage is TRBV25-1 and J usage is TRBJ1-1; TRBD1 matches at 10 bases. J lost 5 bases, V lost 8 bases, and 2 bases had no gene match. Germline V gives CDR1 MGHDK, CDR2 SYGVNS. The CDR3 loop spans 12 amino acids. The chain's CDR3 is CASWTGGTEAFF. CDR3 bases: TGTGCCAGCTGGACAGGGGGGACTGAAGCTTTCTTT. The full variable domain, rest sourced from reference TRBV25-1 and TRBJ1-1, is EADIYQTPRYLVIGTGKKITLECSQTMGHDKMYWYQQDPGMELHLIHYSYGVNSTEKGDLSSESTVSRIRTEHFPLTLESARPSHTSQYLCASWTGGTEAFFGQGTRLTVV.

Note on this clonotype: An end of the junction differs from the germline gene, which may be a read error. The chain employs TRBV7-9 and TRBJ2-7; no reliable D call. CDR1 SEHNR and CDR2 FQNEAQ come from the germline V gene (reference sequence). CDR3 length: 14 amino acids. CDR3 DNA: TGCGCCAGCAGCTTGGTTGGCAGGACCTACGAGCAGTACTTC. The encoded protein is CASSLVGRTYEQYF. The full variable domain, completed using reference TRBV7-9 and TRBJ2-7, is DTGVSQNPRHKITKRGQNVTFRCDPISEHNRLYWYRQTLGQGPEFLTYFQNEAQLEKSRLLSDRFSAERPKGSFSTLEIQRTEQGDSAMYLCASSLVGRTYEQYFGPGTRLTVT.

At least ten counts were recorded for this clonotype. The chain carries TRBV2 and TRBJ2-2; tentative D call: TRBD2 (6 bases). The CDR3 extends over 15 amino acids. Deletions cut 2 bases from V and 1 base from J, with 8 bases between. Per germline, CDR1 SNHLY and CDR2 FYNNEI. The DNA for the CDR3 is TGTGCCAGCAGTGAAACCGGGGGGAACACCGGGGAGCTGTTTTTT. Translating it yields CASSETGGNTGELFF.

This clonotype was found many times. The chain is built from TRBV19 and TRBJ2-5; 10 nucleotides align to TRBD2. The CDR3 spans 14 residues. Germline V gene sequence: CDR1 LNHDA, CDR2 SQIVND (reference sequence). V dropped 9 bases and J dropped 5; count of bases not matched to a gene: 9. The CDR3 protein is CASTPSGRGETQYF. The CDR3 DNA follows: TGTGCCAGCACCCCTAGCGGGAGAGGGGAGACCCAGTACTTC.

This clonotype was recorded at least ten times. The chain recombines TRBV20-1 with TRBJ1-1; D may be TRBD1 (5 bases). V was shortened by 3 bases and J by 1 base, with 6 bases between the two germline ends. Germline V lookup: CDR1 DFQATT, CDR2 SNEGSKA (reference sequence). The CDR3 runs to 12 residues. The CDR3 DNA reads TGCAGTGCTAGTAGGGGGAACACTGAAGCTTTCTTT. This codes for CSASRGNTEAFF.

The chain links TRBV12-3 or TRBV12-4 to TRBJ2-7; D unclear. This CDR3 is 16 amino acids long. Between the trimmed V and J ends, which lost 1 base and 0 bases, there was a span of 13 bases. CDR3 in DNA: TGTGCCAGCAGTTTAGTTGTAGGGTCCCGCTCCTACGAGCAGTACTTC. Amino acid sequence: CASSLVVGSRSYEQYF.

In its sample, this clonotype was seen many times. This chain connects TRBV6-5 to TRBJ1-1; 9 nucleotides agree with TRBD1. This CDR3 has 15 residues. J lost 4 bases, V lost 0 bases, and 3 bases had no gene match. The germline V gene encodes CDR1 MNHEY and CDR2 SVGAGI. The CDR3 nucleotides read TGTGCCAGCAGTTACTCGATGACAGGGGGCACTGAAGCTTTCTTT. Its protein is CASSYSMTGGTEAFF.

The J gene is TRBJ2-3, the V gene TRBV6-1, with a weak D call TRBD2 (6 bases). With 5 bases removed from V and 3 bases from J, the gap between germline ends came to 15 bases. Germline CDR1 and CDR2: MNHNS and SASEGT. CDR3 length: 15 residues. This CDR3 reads CASSPGPRGTDTQYF. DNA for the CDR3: TGTGCCAGCAGTCCCGGCCCCCGGGGGACAGATACGCAGTATTTT.

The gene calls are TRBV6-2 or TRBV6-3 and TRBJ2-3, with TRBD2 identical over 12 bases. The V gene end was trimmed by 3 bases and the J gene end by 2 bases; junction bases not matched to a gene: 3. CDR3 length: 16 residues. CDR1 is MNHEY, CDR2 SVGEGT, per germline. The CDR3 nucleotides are TGTGCCAGCAGTTATCTAGCGGGAGGGATCACAGATACGCAGTATTTT. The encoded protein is CASSYLAGGITDTQYF.

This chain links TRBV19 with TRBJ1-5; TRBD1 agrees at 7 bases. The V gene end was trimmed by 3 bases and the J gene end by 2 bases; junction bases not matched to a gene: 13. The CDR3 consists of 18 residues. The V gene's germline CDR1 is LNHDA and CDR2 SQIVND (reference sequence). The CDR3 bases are TGTGCCAGTAGTATCTTTTCTGGGCAGGGGGAAGGCAATCAGCCCCAGCATTTT. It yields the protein CASSIFSGQGEGNQPQHF.

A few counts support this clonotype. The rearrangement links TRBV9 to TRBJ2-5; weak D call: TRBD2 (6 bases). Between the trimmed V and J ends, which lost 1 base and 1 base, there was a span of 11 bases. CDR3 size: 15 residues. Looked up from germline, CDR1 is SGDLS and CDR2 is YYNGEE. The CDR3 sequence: CASSVHGSSQETQYF. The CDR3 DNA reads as TGTGCCAGCAGCGTACACGGGAGCAGCCAAGAGACCCAGTACTTC. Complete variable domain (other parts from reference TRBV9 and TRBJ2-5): DSGVTQTPKHLITATGQRVTLRCSPRSGDLSVYWYQQSLDQGLQFLIQYYNGEERAKGNILERFSAQQFPDLHSELNLSSLELGDSALYFCASSVHGSSQETQYFGPGTRLLVL.

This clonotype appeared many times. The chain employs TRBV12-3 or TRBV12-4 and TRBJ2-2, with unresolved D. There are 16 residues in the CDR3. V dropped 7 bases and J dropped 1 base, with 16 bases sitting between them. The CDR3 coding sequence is TGTGCCAGCACCGGTAGCCGGAGTGGGAACACCGGGGAGCTGTTTTTT. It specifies CASTGSRSGNTGELFF.

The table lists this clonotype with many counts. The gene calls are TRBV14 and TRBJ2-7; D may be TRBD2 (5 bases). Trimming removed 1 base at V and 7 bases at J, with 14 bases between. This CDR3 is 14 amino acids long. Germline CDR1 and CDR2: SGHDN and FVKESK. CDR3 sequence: CASSQGIFSGEQYF. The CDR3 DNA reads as TGTGCCAGCAGCCAAGGTATCTTCTCGGGGGAGCAGTACTTC.

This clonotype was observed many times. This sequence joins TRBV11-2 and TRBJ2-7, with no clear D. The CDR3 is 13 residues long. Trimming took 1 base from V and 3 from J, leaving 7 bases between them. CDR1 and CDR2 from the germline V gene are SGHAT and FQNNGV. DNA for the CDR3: TGTGCCAGCAGCTTAGCACACGACTACGAGCAGTACTTC. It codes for CASSLAHDYEQYF.